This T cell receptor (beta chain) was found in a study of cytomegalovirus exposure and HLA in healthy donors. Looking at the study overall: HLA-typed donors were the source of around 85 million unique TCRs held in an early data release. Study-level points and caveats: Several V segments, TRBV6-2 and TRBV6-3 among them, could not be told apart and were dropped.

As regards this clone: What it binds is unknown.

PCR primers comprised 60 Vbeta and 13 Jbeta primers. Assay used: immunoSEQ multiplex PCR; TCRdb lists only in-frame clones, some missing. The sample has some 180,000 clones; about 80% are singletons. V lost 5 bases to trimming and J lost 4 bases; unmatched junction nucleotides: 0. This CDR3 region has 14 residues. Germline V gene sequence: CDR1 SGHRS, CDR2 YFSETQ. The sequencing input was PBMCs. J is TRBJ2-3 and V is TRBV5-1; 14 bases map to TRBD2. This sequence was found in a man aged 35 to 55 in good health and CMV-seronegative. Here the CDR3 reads CASRGLAGADTQYF. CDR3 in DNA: TGCGCCAGCAGGGGACTAGCGGGAGCAGATACGCAGTATTTT.